This entry is about one TCR beta chain. What it binds is unknown. This sample is drawn from a study of T cell responses to AZD1222 COVID-19 vaccine. The study's findings and limits: Spike-specific TCR breadth and depth were elevated following two AZD1222 doses. Just a handful of AZD1222 recipients were seropositive at baseline.

The germline gives CDR1 MDHEN, CDR2 SYDVKM. This CDR3 spans 12 amino acids. Trimming took off 4 bases at V and 8 bases at J, with 11 bases between the two ends. Assay: immunoSEQ multiplex PCR; the TCRdb copy retains only in-frame clones and omits some. The data show about 110,000 clones, with around 85% seen just once and roughly 5% held by the top ten. This receptor was taken from an adult in good health. V usage is TRBV28 and J usage is TRBJ1-2; unclear D gene. Sample: peripheral blood, taken on day 0 of AZD1222 vaccination. The chain's CDR3 is CASSYMVVGYTF. As DNA, the CDR3 is TGTGCCAGCAGTTACATGGTCGTCGGCTACACCTTC.